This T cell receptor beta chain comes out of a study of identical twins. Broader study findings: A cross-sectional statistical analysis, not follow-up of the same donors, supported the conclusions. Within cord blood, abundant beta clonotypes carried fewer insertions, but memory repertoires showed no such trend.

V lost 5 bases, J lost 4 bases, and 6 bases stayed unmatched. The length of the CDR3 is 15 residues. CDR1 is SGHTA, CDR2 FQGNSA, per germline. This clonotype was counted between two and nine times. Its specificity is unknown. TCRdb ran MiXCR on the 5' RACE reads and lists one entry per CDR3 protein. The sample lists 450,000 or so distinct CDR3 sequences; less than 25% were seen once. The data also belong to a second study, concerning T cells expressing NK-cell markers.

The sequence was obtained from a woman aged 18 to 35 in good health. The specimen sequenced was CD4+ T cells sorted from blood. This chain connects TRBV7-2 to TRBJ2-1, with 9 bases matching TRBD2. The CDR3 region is CASSGSGGLYNEQFF. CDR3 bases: TGTGCCAGCAGCGGGAGCGGGGGGCTTTACAATGAGCAGTTCTTC.